This T cell receptor (beta chain) was retrieved from a study of T cells in Graves' hyperthyroidism and ophthalmopathy. Looking at the study overall: Before treatment of any kind, peripheral blood was taken at initial diagnosis.

Authors of the study amplified TCR beta CDR3 regions from RNA transcripts. A set of HTBI primers served as the primers for a first-round RT-PCR of the TCR CDR3. TCRdb called the multiplex PCR reads again in MiXCR, with one record for every CDR3 protein. The sample has about 700,000 distinct CDR3 sequences, about 15% seen once; the top ten hold 10%. This clonotype was counted at least ten times. Stability of Graves' hyperthyroidism was defined as absent ophthalmopathy progression within 18 months. Trimming removed 1 base from V and 4 bases from J; junction bases left unmatched: 2. Germline CDR1 and CDR2: MGHRA and YSYEKL. This CDR3 region has 14 residues.

The sequence was collected from a woman aged 18-30 years with Graves' hyperthyroidism. The material sequenced was blood. The chain combines TRBV4-1 with TRBJ2-7, with 9 bases fitting TRBD1. The chain's CDR3 is CASSQGTGEYEQYF. The CDR3 DNA sequence: TGCGCCAGCAGCCAAGGGACAGGGGAATACGAGCAGTACTTC.